This T cell receptor beta chain was recorded in a study of glioma-infiltrating T cells. Study-level findings and limits: Gliomas, especially low-grade, showed above-expected tissue-blood divergence; non-neoplastic patients showed below.

Germline-derived CDR1 and CDR2 are SGHVS and FNYEAQ. The CDR3 totals 15 residues. As regards this clonotype: The target antigen is unknown.

The iRepertoire nested amplicon-rescue multiplex PCR amplified TCR alpha and beta CDR3s from RNA. One-step reverse transcription and amplification started from around 100-400 ng of tissue mRNA or PBMC total RNA. TCRdb recomputed calls from the multiplex PCR reads with MiXCR, one row per CDR3 protein. The profile shows some 130,000 distinct CDR3 sequences, around a quarter of them singletons. Source material: glioma tissue, nonneoplastic brain tissue, or PBMCs (not recorded which). The gene calls are TRBV7-6 and TRBJ1-5, with D perhaps matching TRBD1 (5 bases). This TCR derives from a human donor with low-grade glioma or glioblastoma, undergoing nonglioma brain surgery, or in good health (not recorded which). CDR3 sequence: CETGTDAYSNQPQHF. The CDR3 bases are TGTGAAACAGGTACCGACGCCTATAGCAATCAGCCCCAGCATTTT.